Below, 11 T cell receptor beta chains from the same sample are listed, as sequenced in a study of OX40 agonist ivuxolimab in advanced cancers. This table comes from immunoSEQ multiplex PCR, and its TCRdb copy is limited to in-frame clones, with some not included. Altogether about 63,000 clones are present, 87% being singletons, with the ten largest covering approximately 0.61%. The sequences come from CD4+ or CD8+ T cells sorted from blood, collected in a trial of the OX40 agonist ivuxolimab. The receptors here all came from an adult with an advanced solid tumor such as melanoma, head and neck, liver or kidney cancer.

Here the CDR3 DNA reads TGTGCCAGCAGTCCGGGGACAGCGAACACTGAAGCTTTCTTT. The encoded protein is CASSPGTANTEAFF. V gene TRBV6-5 combines with J gene TRBJ1-1; 7 bases fit TRBD1. The CDR3 is 14 amino acids. With V trimmed by 5 bases and J by 1 base, 4 bases remained unmatched. CDR1 is MNHEY, CDR2 SVGAGI, per germline.

The chain recombines TRBV10-2 with TRBJ2-2; tentatively, D is TRBD2 (5 bases). Germline V gene data show CDR1 as WSHSY and CDR2 as SAAADI. Trimming cost V 6 bases and J 2 bases, with 19 bases left between them. The CDR3 has 17 residues. DNA of the CDR3: TGCGCCAGCAGCCGAGGGTTTAGCGACATCAACACCGGGGAGCTGTTTTTT. As protein: CASSRGFSDINTGELFF.

The rearrangement uses TRBV29-1 and TRBJ2-1; 10 nucleotides align to TRBD2. This CDR3 is 13 amino acids long. Germline trimming cut 6 bases from V and 10 bases from J; bases unmatched to any gene: 9. Germline CDR1 is SQVTM and CDR2 is ANQGSEA. CDR3 residues: CSVRTSGHGEQFF. The CDR3 coding sequence is TGCAGCGTCCGGACTAGCGGCCACGGGGAGCAGTTCTTC.

This clone was counted between two and nine times. The chain has TRBV5-4 and TRBJ1-2, with 9 bases aligning to TRBD1. CDR1 and CDR2 from the germline V gene are SGHNT and YYREEE (reference sequence). Trimming at V came to 4 bases and at J to 8 bases, leaving 9 bases not matched to a gene. This CDR3 has 14 amino acids. The CDR3 sequence: CASSGQGTMKGYTF. The CDR3 coding sequence is TGTGCCAGCAGCGGACAGGGGACTATGAAAGGCTACACCTTC.

This rearrangement joins TRBV2 to TRBJ2-5; D perhaps matches TRBD2 (5 bases). The CDR3 totals 13 residues. Between the trimmed V and J ends, which lost 6 bases and 7 bases, there was a span of 15 bases. From germline, CDR1 is SNHLY and CDR2 FYNNEI. Written as DNA, the CDR3 is TGTGCCAGCAGCGTAGCGACCCCCGGGACCCAGTACTTC. Encoded protein: CASSVATPGTQYF.

The rearrangement joins TRBV6-5 to TRBJ2-2; tentatively, D is TRBD1 (6 bases). The CDR3 loop spans 15 amino acids. Germline assignment: CDR1 MNHEY and CDR2 SVGAGI. V lost 0 bases to trimming and J lost 5 bases, with 10 bases between them. In DNA, the CDR3 is TGTGCCAGCAGTTACTCGCAGGGGCGGACCGGGGAGCTGTTTTTT. Residues: CASSYSQGRTGELFF.

The V and J genes are TRBV6-1 and TRBJ2-1; 13 bases align to TRBD2. Germline-derived CDR1 and CDR2 are MNHNS and SASEGT. The junction had 6 bases not matched to a gene; V was cut back by 4 bases and J by 6 bases. The CDR3 is made up of 16 amino acids. This CDR3 reads CASSGPGTSGTNEQFF. The CDR3 nucleotides read TGTGCCAGCAGTGGACCCGGGACTAGCGGGACCAATGAGCAGTTCTTC.

The chain has TRBV6-1 and TRBJ2-1, with 8 bases lining up with TRBD2. The CDR3 runs 15 residues. V gave up 0 bases and J gave up 10 bases; unmatched junction bases: 8. CDR1 and CDR2 (germline): MNHNS, SASEGT. The CDR3 loop reads CASSEAQARLAEQFF. CDR3 sequence (DNA): TGTGCCAGCAGTGAAGCCCAAGCCAGACTAGCGGAGCAGTTCTTC.

The V call is TRBV4-1, the J call TRBJ2-7, with D uncertain. The germline gives CDR1 MGHRA, CDR2 YSYEKL. V was cut by 0 bases and J by 9 bases, with 9 bases left in between. This CDR3 has 12 residues. The CDR3 DNA follows: TGCGCCAGCAGCCAAGACCCCAGATTGCAGTACTTC. This codes for CASSQDPRLQYF.

This clone occurred a few times. The rearrangement uses TRBV19 and TRBJ1-4; tentative D call: TRBD1 (6 bases). Germline V CDR1 and CDR2: LNHDA, SQIVND (reference sequence). The V end lost 2 bases, the J end lost 5 bases, and 9 bases lay between the germline ends. This CDR3 contains 14 residues. The CDR3 region is CASSITGTNEKLFF. The CDR3 bases are TGTGCCAGTAGTATAACCGGGACAAATGAAAAACTGTTTTTT.

In DNA form, the CDR3 reads TGTGCCAGCCCTAGCCGGGCTAGCGGAAAGACCGGGGAGCTGTTTTTT. This codes for CASPSRASGKTGELFF. The chain couples TRBV27 to TRBJ2-2; 7 bases are shared with TRBD2. With 8 bases clipped from V and 5 bases from J, the junction kept 14 bases outside the gene matches. This CDR3 is 16 amino acids long. In germline, CDR1 is MNHEY, CDR2 SMNVEV (reference sequence).